This T cell receptor (beta chain) was recovered during a study of blood T cell repertoires in COVID-19. In the original analysis: Amplification of reference gene primers provided the estimated nucleated cell counts. The method was immunoSEQ multiplex PCR; TCRdb's version includes in-frame clones alone and lacks a portion of them. The V and J calls and clone size come from that table; D and trimming were worked out from the DNA. The table has under 300,000 clones, about nine tenths seen once; the top ten hold over 2%. This clone appeared a single time. The V gene end was trimmed by 3 bases and the J gene end by 2 bases; junction bases not matched to a gene: 5. The V gene's germline CDR1 is SGHDT and CDR2 YYEEEE. The CDR3 is 14 amino acids.

The TCR sequence derives from a young man who had recovered from COVID-19. Material for sequencing was peripheral blood. The chain has TRBV5-6 and TRBJ2-7; the match to TRBD1 covers 7 bases. CDR3: CASSWTGSAYEQYF. The CDR3 region has the DNA TGTGCCAGCAGCTGGACAGGTTCCGCCTACGAGCAGTACTTC.